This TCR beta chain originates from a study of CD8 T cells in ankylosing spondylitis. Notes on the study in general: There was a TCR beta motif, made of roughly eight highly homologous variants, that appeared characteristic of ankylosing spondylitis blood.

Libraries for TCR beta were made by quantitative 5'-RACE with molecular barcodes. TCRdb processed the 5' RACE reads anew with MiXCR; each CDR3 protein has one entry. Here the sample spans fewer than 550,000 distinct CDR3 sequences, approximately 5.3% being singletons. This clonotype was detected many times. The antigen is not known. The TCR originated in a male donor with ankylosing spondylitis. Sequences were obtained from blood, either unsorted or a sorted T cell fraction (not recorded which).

CDR3 DNA sequence: TGCAGTGCCCCCCGGGGCCAGGGGGCCTCTGAAGCTTTCTTT. Protein sequence: CSAPRGQGASEAFF. V gene TRBV20-1 combines with J gene TRBJ1-1, with 8 bases aligning to TRBD1. Germline assignment: CDR1 DFQATT and CDR2 SNEGSKA (reference sequence). V trimming: 6 bases; J trimming: 6 bases; junction bases outside the gene matches: 12. The CDR3 extends over 14 amino acids.